Listed here are 8 T cell receptor beta chains from one sample, sequenced in a study of blood T cell repertoires in COVID-19. The data were produced by immunoSEQ multiplex PCR, yet TCRdb's version contains in-frame clones alone and is incomplete. The data contain around 100,000 clones, approximately 80% of them seen just once; the ten biggest clones take up roughly an eighth. The sequenced material came from peripheral blood. The receptors were sampled from a man aged 50-59 years with active or convalescent COVID-19.

This rearrangement joins TRBV27 to TRBJ2-3; D uncertain. The germline V and J ends were trimmed by 8 bases and 2 bases, with 5 bases remaining between them. Germline lookup yields CDR1 MNHEY and CDR2 SMNVEV (reference sequence). This CDR3 has 11 amino acids. CDR3 DNA: TGTGCCAGCTCCCACACAGATACGCAGTATTTT. Amino acid sequence: CASSHTDTQYF.

The V and J genes are TRBV9 and TRBJ1-2; 7 positions agree with TRBD1. This CDR3 has 15 residues. Unmatched junction bases numbered 8, after V lost 3 bases and J lost 3 bases. Germline V gene sequence: CDR1 SGDLS, CDR2 YYNGEE. CDR3 residues: CASSALGTVYYGYTF. CDR3 DNA: TGTGCCAGCAGCGCCCTGGGGACAGTTTACTATGGCTACACCTTC.

The chain couples TRBV19 to TRBJ2-1; TRBD2 might be the D (6 bases). CDR3 size: 12 residues. V lost 6 bases to trimming and J lost 8 bases, with 11 bases between them. Per the germline V gene, CDR1 is LNHDA and CDR2 is SQIVND (reference sequence). CDR3 protein: CASRRRGDEQFF. The CDR3 nucleotides read TGTGCCAGTAGAAGGAGGGGCGATGAGCAGTTCTTC.

Only a few counts were recorded for this clone. This chain joins TRBV5-1 and TRBJ2-7; a weak D match, TRBD2 (6 bases). The germline CDR1 and CDR2 sequences are SGHRS and YFSETQ. V lost 0 bases to trimming and J lost 2 bases, with 12 bases between them. The length of the CDR3 is 15 residues. The DNA for the CDR3 is TGCGCCAGCAGCTTGGGCGGGACCGATCCCTACGAGCAGTACTTC. This translates into CASSLGGTDPYEQYF.

The rearrangement uses TRBV14 and TRBJ2-4, with a weak D call TRBD2 (5 bases). CDR1 and CDR2 from the germline V gene are SGHDN and FVKESK. V lost 0 bases and J 12 bases, leaving 12 bases between the germline ends. The CDR3 consists of 13 residues. As DNA, the CDR3 is TGTGCCAGCAGCCAAGATCTCGTCGGAGGTCAGTACTTC. Protein: CASSQDLVGGQYF.

The rearrangement joins TRBV29-1 to TRBJ2-7, with D possibly matching TRBD2 (7 bases). CDR1 is SQVTM and CDR2 is ANQGSEA in the germline V gene. This CDR3 has 14 residues. The V end was cut by 5 bases, the J end by 2 bases, with 16 bases between. The CDR3 sequence: CSVRGEGGTYEQYF. In nucleotides, the CDR3 is TGCAGCGTTAGGGGGGAGGGAGGAACCTACGAGCAGTACTTC.

This clone showed up just once. The chain has TRBV24-1 and TRBJ2-2; 8 nucleotides line up with TRBD1. The CDR3 sequence is 16 residues long. The junction had 4 bases not matched to a gene; V was cut back by 5 bases and J by 0 bases. Germline V gene data show CDR1 as KGHDR and CDR2 as SFDVKD. The CDR3 region has the DNA TGTGCCACCAGTGGGGCACAGGGGGCGAACACCGGGGAGCTGTTTTTT. Translating gives CATSGAQGANTGELFF.

The V gene is TRBV5-1, the J gene TRBJ2-3; TRBD2 is a possible D gene (6 bases). Trimming shortened V by 6 bases and J by 3 bases, and 17 bases separated the two germline ends. CDR1 is SGHRS, CDR2 YFSETQ, per germline. The CDR3 extends over 15 amino acids. The CDR3 protein is CASKVTGDGTDTQYF. The CDR3 DNA sequence: TGCGCCAGCAAAGTCACGGGAGACGGGACAGATACGCAGTATTTT.